Listed below are T cell receptor beta chains from one sample, sequenced in a study of blood T cell repertoires in COVID-19. Profiling relied on immunoSEQ multiplex PCR, and the TCRdb table lists in-frame clones only, not all of them. Seen here are 95,000 to 150,000 clones, 80% observed once, and the top ten hold 20% to 25%. Sample: peripheral blood. These receptors were taken from a human donor in a cohort sampled during active COVID-19. The CDR3 runs from the conserved cysteine through the conserved F or W. D genes are given only for firm matches. Size tells how often a clone was seen (once, few, many) or the class of an expanded clone, and some rows leave it out.

TRBJ1-2	TRBD1	TRBV7-2	.	CASSLANRGPSYGYTF	TGTGCCAGCAGCTTGGCCAACAGGGGGCCTAGCTATGGCTACACCTTC
TRBJ1-2	.	TRBV28	.	CASSLVSIPYGYTF	TGTGCCAGCAGTTTAGTCAGTATCCCGTATGGCTACACCTTC
TRBJ1-1	TRBD1	TRBV28	few	CASRGQGNTEAFF	TGTGCCAGCAGGGGACAGGGCAACACTGAAGCTTTCTTT
TRBJ1-4	.	TRBV28	.	CASSPLGGLIEKLFF	TGTGCCAGCAGCCCCTTGGGAGGGCTTATTGAAAAACTGTTTTTT
TRBJ1-5	TRBD1	TRBV6-2/TRBV6-3	few	CASSPGGRDRGREYQPQHF	TGTGCCAGCAGTCCGGGGGGACGGGACAGGGGCCGGGAATACCAGCCCCAGCATTTT
TRBJ1-5	TRBD1	TRBV18	.	CASSQGQGRQPQHF	TGTGCCAGCTCCCAGGGACAGGGTCGGCAGCCCCAGCATTTT
TRBJ2-1	TRBD2	TRBV7-2	.	CASSPPGLAGGSYNEQFF	TGTGCCAGCAGCCCCCCCGGACTAGCGGGGGGCTCCTACAATGAGCAGTTCTTC
TRBJ1-1	.	TRBV3-1/TRBV3-2	.	CASSQDGRGRKAFF	TGTGCCAGCAGCCAAGATGGCAGGGGCCGGAAAGCTTTCTTT
TRBJ2-3	.	TRBV27	.	CASSRQATDTQYF	TGTGCCAGCAGTCGTCAGGCCACAGATACGCAGTATTTT
TRBJ2-2	TRBD2	TRBV5-1	.	CASSPNAGLAGTGELFF	TGCGCCAGCAGCCCCAACGCCGGACTAGCGGGGACCGGGGAGCTGTTTTTT
TRBJ2-7	TRBD1	TRBV19	.	CASSPGQGQKSYEQYF	TGTGCCAGTAGTCCCGGACAGGGTCAAAAGTCCTACGAGCAGTACTTC
TRBJ2-5	.	TRBV3-1/TRBV3-2	few	CASSRLAEGTQYF	TGTGCCAGCAGCCGTCTGGCGGAGGGGACCCAGTACTTC
TRBJ2-5	.	TRBV28	.	CASSFTETETQYF	TGTGCCAGCAGTTTTACAGAAACCGAGACCCAGTACTTC
TRBJ2-5	TRBD2	TRBV28	.	CASTGLAGVRQETQYF	TGTGCCAGCACCGGACTAGCGGGAGTAAGACAAGAGACCCAGTACTTC
TRBJ1-2	.	TRBV28	.	CASLTTQENYGYTF	TGTGCCAGTTTAACAACACAAGAAAACTATGGCTACACCTTC
TRBJ2-7	TRBD1	TRBV6-5	.	CASRFRDRGIHEQYF	TGTGCCAGCAGATTCCGGGACAGGGGGATCCACGAGCAGTACTTC
TRBJ1-2	.	TRBV15	.	CATSRGGALGYGYTF	TGTGCCACCAGCAGAGGGGGCGCGTTGGGTTATGGCTACACCTTC
TRBJ2-1	.	TRBV10-2	.	CASSEPGEQFF	TGCGCCAGCAGTGAACCAGGTGAGCAGTTCTTC
TRBJ2-7	TRBD1	TRBV6-5	.	CASSYAGQGGYEQYF	TGTGCCAGCAGTTACGCGGGACAGGGGGGCTACGAGCAGTACTTC
TRBJ1-5	TRBD1	TRBV5-1	.	CASSLGQGGSNQPQHF	TGCGCCAGCAGCTTAGGACAGGGGGGAAGCAATCAGCCCCAGCATTTT
TRBJ1-4	.	TRBV18	.	CASSPPGANEKLFF	TGTGCCAGCTCACCACCGGGGGCGAATGAAAAACTGTTTTTT
TRBJ1-4	.	TRBV5-1	.	CASSLQGSNEKLFF	TGCGCCAGCAGCTTGCAGGGGTCAAATGAAAAACTGTTTTTT
TRBJ2-3	TRBD2	TRBV5-5	.	CASSLFTGGDTQYF	TGTGCCAGCAGCTTGTTTACGGGAGGAGATACGCAGTATTTT
TRBJ2-6	.	TRBV5-4	.	CASSLDRDIQDSGANVLTF	TGTGCCAGCAGCTTGGATAGGGACATTCAAGACTCTGGGGCCAACGTCCTGACTTTC
TRBJ2-7	TRBD2	TRBV6-2/TRBV6-3	.	CASSRSGGAREQYF	TGTGCCAGCAGTCGTAGCGGGGGGGCCCGGGAGCAGTACTTC
TRBJ2-7	.	TRBV7-9	.	CASRDDGGYEQYF	TGTGCCAGTAGAGACGACGGGGGCTACGAGCAGTACTTC
TRBJ1-1	.	TRBV4-1	.	CASSPGRGEVDTEAFF	TGCGCCAGCAGCCCCGGTCGGGGGGAAGTGGACACTGAAGCTTTCTTT
TRBJ2-3	TRBD2	TRBV7-8	.	CASSLGRLAGFTDTQYF	TGTGCCAGCAGCTTAGGACGACTAGCGGGATTCACAGATACGCAGTATTTT
TRBJ1-4	TRBD1	TRBV29-1	many	CSPSWGQYEKLFF	TGCAGCCCGTCGTGGGGACAGTATGAAAAACTGTTTTTT
TRBJ1-1	.	TRBV5-1	.	CASSPRGVNTEAFF	TGCGCCAGCAGCCCCAGGGGAGTAAACACTGAAGCTTTCTTT
TRBJ1-4	.	TRBV5-8	.	CASRTDSVGEKLFF	TGTGCCAGCAGAACCGACAGTGTCGGTGAAAAACTGTTTTTT
TRBJ2-1	.	TRBV6-2/TRBV6-3	.	CASSSRDIRSYNEQFF	TGTGCCAGCAGCTCACGGGACATCCGCTCCTACAATGAGCAGTTCTTC
TRBJ1-5	.	TRBV7-2	.	CASSLVARGTFYSNQPQHF	TGTGCCAGCAGCTTAGTGGCCAGGGGAACCTTTTATAGCAATCAGCCCCAGCATTTT
TRBJ2-5	TRBD2	TRBV29-1	once	CSVASGGAGTQYF	TGCAGCGTCGCTAGCGGGGGGGCCGGGACCCAGTACTTC
TRBJ1-5	.	TRBV18	many	CASSEGQGVNQPQHF	TGTGCCAGCTCAGAAGGACAAGGGGTTAATCAGCCCCAGCATTTT
TRBJ2-7	TRBD1	TRBV5-6	.	CASSDTGGYSYEQYF	TGTGCCAGCAGTGATACAGGGGGTTACTCCTACGAGCAGTACTTC
TRBJ2-7	.	TRBV19	.	CASSAPGLSSYEQYF	TGTGCCAGTAGTGCCCCGGGACTGAGCTCCTACGAGCAGTACTTC
TRBJ2-7	.	TRBV28	few	CASSSRRAEQYF	TGTGCCAGCAGTTCCCGGAGGGCCGAGCAGTACTTC
TRBJ2-3	TRBD2	TRBV7-3	.	CASSASGGAPDTQYF	TGTGCCAGCAGCGCTAGCGGGGGGGCCCCAGATACGCAGTATTTT
TRBJ2-7	.	TRBV5-1	.	CASSPGGSTYEQYF	TGCGCCAGCAGCCCAGGGGGGAGTACCTACGAGCAGTACTTC
TRBJ1-2	TRBD1	TRBV2	.	CASSYPGQGRYGYTF	TGTGCCAGCAGTTACCCGGGACAGGGCCGCTATGGCTACACCTTC
TRBJ1-1	TRBD1	TRBV28	.	CASRQGGENLFSEAFF	TGTGCCAGCAGACAAGGGGGCGAAAATTTGTTTTCCGAAGCTTTCTTT
TRBJ2-1	TRBD1	TRBV28	.	CATSMGTGMIYNEQFF	TGTGCCACCTCAATGGGGACAGGGATGATTTACAATGAGCAGTTCTTC
TRBJ1-1	TRBD1	TRBV14	.	CASSQAYRGSAFF	TGTGCCAGCAGCCAAGCGTACAGGGGGTCTGCTTTCTTT
TRBJ1-1	.	TRBV10-3	.	CAISGGEVNTEAFF	TGTGCCATCAGTGGAGGGGAGGTTAACACTGAAGCTTTCTTT
TRBJ2-2	.	TRBV2	many	CASGRVTNTGELFF	TGTGCCAGCGGTAGAGTGACGAACACCGGGGAGCTGTTTTTT
TRBJ2-3	.	TRBV12-5	.	CASGFQPGDTQYF	TGTGCTAGTGGTTTCCAACCGGGGGATACGCAGTATTTT
TRBJ2-7	.	TRBV5-1	.	CASSLGGGDYEQYF	TGCGCCAGCAGCTTAGGCGGGGGCGACTACGAGCAGTACTTC
TRBJ1-1	.	TRBV7-9	few	CASSSSGAQGTEAFF	TGTGCCAGCAGCTCTAGTGGGGCTCAGGGCACTGAAGCTTTCTTT
TRBJ2-7	.	TRBV9	.	CASSVEGGGSYEQYF	TGTGCCAGCAGCGTAGAGGGGGGCGGGAGCTACGAGCAGTACTTC